The 4 T cell receptor beta chains in this list originate from one sample, sequenced in a study of cytomegalovirus exposure and HLA in healthy donors. Profiling relied on immunoSEQ multiplex PCR, and the TCRdb table lists in-frame clones only, not all of them. The profile shows 200,000 to 300,000 clones, roughly 86% of them singletons. The source material was PBMCs. These receptors all come from a woman in her thirties in good health and CMV-seropositive.

The rearrangement joins TRBV10-2 to TRBJ1-4; D is uncertain. CDR3 length: 15 amino acids. Germline V gene sequence: CDR1 WSHSY, CDR2 SAAADI. V was clipped by 2 bases and J by 3 bases, with 10 bases between them. DNA for the CDR3: TGCGCCAGCAGTGAGACGGGGAACTCTAATGAAAAACTGTTTTTT. It yields the protein CASSETGNSNEKLFF.

The chain recombines TRBV30 with TRBJ2-1, with a weak D call TRBD2 (6 bases). The germline V gene has CDR1 GTSNPN and CDR2 SVGIG (reference sequence). The CDR3 sequence is 11 residues long. The CDR3 DNA sequence: TGTGCTCAAGGAGGGTACAATGAGCAGTTCTTC. This sequence encodes CAQGGYNEQFF.

The chain recombines TRBV5-1 with TRBJ2-7; 10 bases map to TRBD1. Germline assignment: CDR1 SGHRS and CDR2 YFSETQ. Trimming removed 0 bases from V and 7 bases from J; junction bases left unmatched: 10. CDR3 size: 16 residues. This CDR3 is CASSLGQGASSREQYF. The CDR3 nucleotides are TGCGCCAGCAGCTTGGGACAGGGGGCTTCATCGCGAGAGCAGTACTTC.

This clone was recorded once. The rearrangement uses TRBV7-9 and TRBJ2-2; 9 bases match TRBD1. Per the germline V gene, CDR1 is SEHNR and CDR2 is FQNEAQ (reference sequence). After removal of 5 bases from V and 6 bases from J, the junction contained 10 bases not matched to a gene. The CDR3 contains 16 residues. CDR3: CASSPWGQGGSGELFF. The CDR3 coding sequence is TGTGCCAGCAGCCCCTGGGGACAGGGTGGATCCGGGGAGCTGTTTTTT. The whole variable domain, remainder taken from reference TRBV7-9 and TRBJ2-2, is DTGVSQNPRHKITKRGQNVTFRCDPISEHNRLYWYRQTLGQGPEFLTYFQNEAQLEKSRLLSDRFSAERPKGSFSTLEIQRTEQGDSAMYLCASSPWGQGGSGELFFGEGSRLTVL.